The 28 T cell receptor beta chains below were found in one sample sequenced in a study of technical replicates of blood from a handful of donors. This table comes from immunoSEQ multiplex PCR, and its TCRdb copy is limited to in-frame clones, with some not included. The sample contains about 85,000 clones, just under 95% of which appear only once. The sequenced material came from T cells isolated from PBMCs. The receptors were gathered from a human donor in good health.

The rearrangement links TRBV2 to TRBJ2-2; 7 bases match TRBD1. In germline, CDR1 is SNHLY, CDR2 FYNNEI. This CDR3 has 17 residues. Trimming cost V 5 bases and J 4 bases; bases outside gene matches: 13. The CDR3 loop reads CASSLRANRGVTGELFF. The CDR3 DNA is TGTGCCAGCAGTCTTAGGGCAAACAGGGGAGTCACCGGGGAGCTGTTTTTT.

The DNA for the CDR3 is TGTGCCAGCAGCTTGCGCGCCTCCTACGAGCAGTACTTC. Its translation: CASSLRASYEQYF. V and J are TRBV5-4 and TRBJ2-7, with D uncertain. CDR1 SGHNT and CDR2 YYREEE come from the germline V gene (reference sequence). Trimming removed 1 base at V and 0 bases at J, with 5 bases between. CDR3 length: 13 residues.

The chain employs TRBV9 and TRBJ1-5; tentative D call: TRBD1 (5 bases). The V end lost 4 bases, the J end lost 0 bases, and 11 bases lay between the germline ends. The CDR3 contains 15 residues. Germline V gives CDR1 SGDLS, CDR2 YYNGEE. CDR3 coding DNA: TGTGCCAGCAGCCCCTCAGGGAATAGCAATCAGCCCCAGCATTTT. Translation: CASSPSGNSNQPQHF.

CDR3 DNA: TGCAGCGTTGCTACCTCCAGGGCCAATGAGCAGTTCTTC. As protein: CSVATSRANEQFF. This chain links TRBV29-1 with TRBJ2-1; tentatively, D is TRBD1 (5 bases). Trimming took 4 bases from V and 6 from J, leaving 13 bases between them. Germline assignment: CDR1 SQVTM and CDR2 ANQGSEA. The CDR3 runs to 13 residues.

The rearrangement uses TRBV6-5 and TRBJ2-7; tentative D call: TRBD2 (5 bases). Germline CDR1 is MNHEY and CDR2 is SVGAGI. CDR3 length: 15 residues. V was trimmed by 5 bases and J by 0 bases, leaving 14 bases between them. CDR3 loop: CASSLDGLASYEQYF. The CDR3 DNA sequence: TGTGCCAGCAGTCTGGACGGACTGGCCTCCTACGAGCAGTACTTC.

The J gene is TRBJ1-2, the V gene TRBV9, with D unresolved. The CDR3 runs 15 residues. V gave up 4 bases and J gave up 8 bases, with 21 bases separating them. CDR1 SGDLS and CDR2 YYNGEE come from the germline V gene. CDR3 bases: TGTGCCAGCAGCCCAGATGGAGAGGGAGAATGGGGCTACACCTTC. Translated, it gives CASSPDGEGEWGYTF. Based on the CDR3 plus reference TRBV9 and TRBJ1-2, the full variable domain is DSGVTQTPKHLITATGQRVTLRCSPRSGDLSVYWYQQSLDQGLQFLIQYYNGEERAKGNILERFSAQQFPDLHSELNLSSLELGDSALYFCASSPDGEGEWGYTFGSGTRLTVV.

This chain joins TRBV14 and TRBJ1-3; 7 bases line up with TRBD1. Germline values: CDR1 SGHDN, CDR2 FVKESK. CDR3 size: 15 residues. With V trimmed by 4 bases and J by 2 bases, 5 bases remained unmatched. The CDR3 is CASSRNRGTGNTIYF. The CDR3 DNA is TGTGCCAGCAGCCGAAACAGGGGCACTGGAAACACCATATATTTT.

The chain employs TRBV4-1 and TRBJ1-2; D might be TRBD1 (5 bases). Germline V gene data show CDR1 as MGHRA and CDR2 as YSYEKL. Trimming stripped 6 bases from V and 2 bases from J, with 10 bases between. There are 13 residues in the CDR3. The CDR3 sequence: CASRPAGNYGYTF. DNA for the CDR3: TGCGCCAGCAGACCGGCAGGGAACTATGGCTACACCTTC.

The rearrangement links TRBV19 to TRBJ1-4, with TRBD1 identical over 10 bases. The junction had 12 bases not matched to a gene; V was cut back by 10 bases and J by 7 bases. The length of the CDR3 is 15 residues. Germline CDR1 and CDR2: LNHDA and SQIVND (reference sequence). CDR3 sequence: CATASSGTGAEKLFF. The CDR3 DNA sequence: TGTGCCACGGCTTCTTCCGGGACAGGGGCTGAAAAACTGTTTTTT.

This rearrangement joins TRBV2 to TRBJ1-5, with TRBD1 matching 7 bases. CDR3 length: 14 amino acids. Germline CDR1 reads SNHLY; CDR2 reads FYNNEI. V lost 4 bases to trimming and J lost 5 bases; unmatched junction nucleotides: 5. The CDR3 protein is CASSVVRGDQPQHF. The CDR3 nucleotides read TGTGCCAGCAGTGTTGTCAGGGGGGATCAGCCCCAGCATTTT.

Only one count was recorded for this clone. The gene calls are TRBV4-2 and TRBJ2-7; 8 bases map to TRBD2. The V gene end was trimmed by 4 bases and the J gene end by 6 bases; junction bases not matched to a gene: 14. The CDR3 is made up of 16 amino acids. In germline, CDR1 is LGHNA, CDR2 YNFKEQ. In DNA, the CDR3 is TGTGCCAGCAGCCCAGAAGGAGAGGGCGGGAGGTTCGAGCAGTACTTC. This sequence encodes CASSPEGEGGRFEQYF.

The chain uses TRBV6-5 and TRBJ2-3, with D tentatively TRBD1 (5 bases). CDR1 is MNHEY and CDR2 is SVGAGI in the germline V gene. The CDR3 sequence is 14 residues long. V was shortened by 0 bases and J by 8 bases, with 12 bases between the two germline ends. CDR3: CASSYSSSGRTQYF. The DNA of the CDR3 is TGTGCCAGCAGTTACTCGTCGTCAGGGCGTACGCAGTATTTT.

V and J are TRBV7-2 and TRBJ1-1, with a possible D match to TRBD1 (6 bases). The germline V gene encodes CDR1 SGHTA and CDR2 FQGNSA. With 4 bases removed from V and 5 bases from J, the gap between germline ends came to 14 bases. CDR3 length: 14 residues. The CDR3 nucleotides are TGTGCCAGCAGCTCCACAGGGTCGAGGACTGAAGCTTTCTTT. This codes for CASSSTGSRTEAFF. The full variable domain, rest sourced from reference TRBV7-2 and TRBJ1-1, is GAGVSQSPSNKVTEKGKDVELRCDPISGHTALYWYRQSLGQGLEFLIYFQGNSAPDKSGLPSDRFSAERTGGSVSTLTIQRTQQEDSAVYLCASSSTGSRTEAFFGQGTRLTVV.

The chain recombines TRBV6-1 with TRBJ2-6; perhaps TRBD1 as D (6 bases). Looked up from germline, CDR1 is MNHNS and CDR2 is SASEGT. The CDR3 consists of 16 residues. Trimming cost V 1 base and J 4 bases, with 11 bases left between them. The CDR3 here is CASSEVRQAGANVLTF. As DNA, the CDR3 is TGTGCCAGCAGTGAAGTAAGACAGGCCGGGGCCAACGTCCTGACTTTC.

This clone has only one observation. The V gene is TRBV10-1, the J gene TRBJ2-1; D may be TRBD2 (5 bases). The length of the CDR3 is 13 residues. Germline V CDR1 and CDR2: WNHNN, SYGVQD (reference sequence). Trimming shortened V by 9 bases and J by 0 bases, and 9 bases separated the two germline ends. The CDR3, as DNA: TGCGCCAGGGAGGAAAGCTCCTACAATGAGCAGTTCTTC. As protein: CAREESSYNEQFF.

This clone was counted a single time. The rearrangement joins TRBV6-1 to TRBJ1-1, with D uncertain. CDR1 is MNHNS, CDR2 SASEGT, per germline. The CDR3 contains 13 residues. Trimming pared 3 bases from V and 4 bases from J, leaving 9 bases between. CDR3: CASSDRPGTEAFF. The CDR3 nucleotides read TGTGCCAGCAGTGATCGACCGGGCACTGAAGCTTTCTTT.

The chain combines TRBV7-2 with TRBJ1-2; weak D call: TRBD1 (5 bases). CDR1 and CDR2 from the germline V gene are SGHTA and FQGNSA. There are 13 residues in the CDR3. Trimming took 5 bases from V and 6 from J, leaving 13 bases between them. CDR3: CASSNQGGNGYTF. The CDR3 DNA reads TGTGCCAGCAGCAACCAGGGTGGCAATGGCTACACCTTC.

This chain joins TRBV29-1 and TRBJ2-7; 8 nucleotides agree with TRBD1. The length of the CDR3 is 14 residues. J lost 7 bases, V lost 4 bases, and 12 bases had no gene match. Germline V gene sequence: CDR1 SQVTM, CDR2 ANQGSEA. CDR3 in amino acids: CSVGGDRTKSEQYF. DNA for the CDR3: TGCAGCGTTGGGGGGGACAGGACTAAGTCGGAGCAGTACTTC.

This chain links TRBV5-5 with TRBJ1-2; weak D call: TRBD1 (6 bases). The CDR3 runs to 12 residues. Germline CDR1 reads SGHKS; CDR2 reads YYEKEE (reference sequence). Trimming stripped 4 bases from V and 5 bases from J, with 9 bases between. CDR3 DNA sequence: TGTGCCAGCAGCCCACAGGGTTATGGCTACACCTTC. Protein sequence: CASSPQGYGYTF. The variable domain in full, with the rest retrieved from reference TRBV5-5 and TRBJ1-2, is DAGVTQSPTHLIKTRGQQVTLRCSPISGHKSVSWYQQVLGQGPQFIFQYYEKEERGRGNFPDRFSARQFPNYSSELNVNALLLGDSALYLCASSPQGYGYTFGSGTRLTVV.

The chain links TRBV4-1 to TRBJ2-7; D may be TRBD2 (5 bases). Germline V gene data show CDR1 as MGHRA and CDR2 as YSYEKL. This CDR3 has 12 amino acids. The V and J ends lost 4 bases and 7 bases respectively, with 11 bases between them. As DNA, the CDR3 is TGCGCCAGCAGCCTAATCGCGGGTGAGCAGTACTTC. Protein product: CASSLIAGEQYF.

The V gene is TRBV5-1, the J gene TRBJ2-1; D remains unclear. With 1 base removed from V and 8 bases from J, the gap between germline ends came to 7 bases. CDR1 SGHRS and CDR2 YFSETQ come from the germline V gene. CDR3 length equals 12 residues. The CDR3 bases are TGCGCCAGCAGCTTGACGTTAGATGAGCAGTTCTTC. It encodes CASSLTLDEQFF.

The V and J genes are TRBV2 and TRBJ2-7; 8 nucleotides agree with TRBD1. With 6 bases clipped from V and 9 bases from J, the junction kept 7 bases outside the gene matches. This CDR3 spans 12 amino acids. The germline V gene has CDR1 SNHLY and CDR2 FYNNEI. CDR3 nucleotide sequence: TGTGCCAGCAGATACTCAGGGGGCTGGCAGTACTTC. It is translated as CASRYSGGWQYF. The variable domain in full, completed from reference TRBV2 and TRBJ2-7, reads EPEVTQTPSHQVTQMGQEVILRCVPISNHLYFYWYRQILGQKVEFLVSFYNNEISEKSEIFDDQFSVERPDGSNFTLKIRSTKLEDSAMYFCASRYSGGWQYFGPGTRLTVT.

The V and J genes are TRBV30 and TRBJ2-4; a possible D gene is TRBD2 (6 bases). Germline V gives CDR1 GTSNPN, CDR2 SVGIG (reference sequence). Deletions cut 1 base from V and 0 bases from J, with 13 bases between. The CDR3 runs 16 residues. In nucleotides, the CDR3 is TGTGCCTGGAGTGGCCCCTCGCGGGAAGCCAAAAACATTCAGTACTTC. Translation: CAWSGPSREAKNIQYF. Supplemented by reference TRBV30 and TRBJ2-4, the full variable domain reads SQTIHQWPATLVQPVGSPLSLECTVEGTSNPNLYWYRQAAGRGLQLLFYSVGIGQISSEVPQNLSASRPQDRQFILSSKKLLLSDSGFYLCAWSGPSREAKNIQYFGAGTRLSVL.

The V call is TRBV5-4, the J call TRBJ2-2, with a weak D call TRBD1 (6 bases). The CDR3 extends over 18 amino acids. The V end was cut by 2 bases, the J end by 1 base, with 18 bases between. Germline V gene data show CDR1 as SGHNT and CDR2 as YYREEE (reference sequence). CDR3 protein: CASSFRDLHRENTGELFF. For the CDR3, the DNA is TGTGCCAGCAGCTTCCGAGACCTGCACAGGGAGAACACCGGGGAGCTGTTTTTT. The complete variable domain, with remaining parts taken from reference TRBV5-4 and TRBJ2-2, reads ETGVTQSPTHLIKTRGQQVTLRCSSQSGHNTVSWYQQALGQGPQFIFQYYREEENGRGNFPPRFSGLQFPNYSSELNVNALELDDSALYLCASSFRDLHRENTGELFFGEGSRLTVL.

This chain uses TRBV6-1 with TRBJ2-1; 8 nucleotides align to TRBD2. Unmatched junction bases numbered 7, after V lost 5 bases and J lost 4 bases. The germline V gene encodes CDR1 MNHNS and CDR2 SASEGT. The CDR3 contains 15 residues. The CDR3 loop reads CASSTIAGPYNEQFF. CDR3 sequence (DNA): TGTGCCAGCAGTACGATAGCGGGACCTTACAATGAGCAGTTCTTC.

The genes are TRBV5-1 and TRBJ2-1; 7 bases agree with TRBD1. Germline CDR1 and CDR2: SGHRS and YFSETQ. Trimming removed 3 bases from V and 0 bases from J; junction bases left unmatched: 3. The CDR3 is 15 residues long. CDR3 coding DNA: TGCGCCAGCAGCTGGGGACAGAGCTCCTACAATGAGCAGTTCTTC. It encodes CASSWGQSSYNEQFF.

J is TRBJ2-1 and V is TRBV29-1; possibly TRBD1 for D (6 bases). The germline gives CDR1 SQVTM, CDR2 ANQGSEA. The CDR3 extends over 12 amino acids. Trimming took off 7 bases at V and 14 bases at J, with 21 bases between the two ends. The CDR3 DNA is TGCAGCGCCGGAAGCAGGGGAGAGTTTGAGTTCTTC. It is translated as CSAGSRGEFEFF.

A single count supports this clone. The rearrangement uses TRBV9 and TRBJ1-6; 7 bases fit TRBD1. The germline V gene has CDR1 SGDLS and CDR2 YYNGEE. The V and J ends lost 0 bases and 7 bases, in that order; junction bases with no gene match: 10. This CDR3 is 17 amino acids long. The CDR3 DNA follows: TGTGCCAGCAGCGTAGCTTCAGGGACAGCCTGGAATTCACCCCTCCACTTT. Translating gives CASSVASGTAWNSPLHF.